This TCR beta chain was documented in a study of early T cells in non-severe SARS-CoV-2 infection. Looking at the study overall: RNA in bulk from unsorted whole blood was sequenced, and chains were unpaired. Study outcomes and limitations: CD4 and private specificities were missed by VDJdb matching, which favored anti-spike CD8 responses.

This CDR3 region has 15 residues. The V end lost 2 bases, the J end lost 3 bases, and 12 bases lay between the germline ends. CDR1 and CDR2 (germline): SGHTA, FQGTGA. Individual cDNA molecules received unique molecular identifiers. TCRdb called the 5' RACE reads again in MiXCR, with one record for every CDR3 protein. The data show about 83,000 distinct CDR3 sequences, 12% seen once. This clonotype has a handful of counts. Its matching antigen is unknown. A clone one base away is much larger, so this may be a read error. The TCR originated in an adult who was a healthcare worker with PCR-confirmed SARS-CoV-2 infection or an uninfected control (not recorded which). Sequencing was carried out using whole blood. The chain has TRBV7-3 and TRBJ2-3, with D possibly being TRBD1 or TRBD2 (5 bases each). The CDR3 spells CASSLGGSTTDTQYF. The CDR3 bases are TGTGCCAGCAGCTTAGGGGGTAGCACTACAGATACGCAGTATTTT.